Below are 7 T cell receptor beta chains sequenced from a single sample in a study of blood T cells in healthy people across ages. Alongside a J-beta primer mix, a sample-barcoded 5' primer served in a second PCR lasting roughly 6 to 12 cycles. TCRdb independently ran MiXCR on the 5' RACE reads; one entry per CDR3 protein. Among about 970,000 distinct CDR3 sequences, roughly 51% were seen once, and the ten largest hold about a fifth. Sequenced material: blood. The receptors were gathered from a woman aged 60-75 years in good health.

This clonotype was found a few times. The chain couples TRBV4-3 to TRBJ2-7, with D perhaps assigned TRBD1 or TRBD2 (5 bases each). This CDR3 region has 15 residues. The V gene's germline CDR1 is LGHNA and CDR2 YSLEER. V was pared by 0 bases and J by 3 bases, with 12 bases between. CDR3 sequence: CASSQDWDGSYEQYF. CDR3 coding DNA: TGCGCCAGCAGCCAAGATTGGGACGGAAGCTACGAGCAGTACTTC.

V is TRBV28 and J is TRBJ1-6, with 7 bases identical to TRBD1. Germline CDR1 and CDR2: MDHEN and SYDVKM. Trimming cost V 7 bases and J 14 bases; bases outside gene matches: 11. CDR3 length equals 13 residues. CDR3 loop: CASTDRVPFSLHF. Written as DNA, the CDR3 is TGTGCCAGCACCGACAGGGTACCATTTTCCCTCCACTTT.

In this sample, this clonotype turned up a few times. The V call is TRBV3-1, the J call TRBJ2-3; 8 bases are a match to TRBD2. The ends lost 1 base at V and 0 bases at J; junction bases unmatched: 6. Germline CDR1 LGHDT, CDR2 YNNKEL (reference sequence). This CDR3 has 17 residues. Here the CDR3 reads CASSQGLAGTSTDTQYF. The CDR3 region has the DNA TGTGCCAGCAGCCAAGGGCTAGCGGGCACTAGCACAGATACGCAGTATTTT.

This clonotype was counted a few times. The V gene is TRBV7-2, the J gene TRBJ2-7; either TRBD1 or TRBD2 may fit D (6 bases each). Germline loops: CDR1 SGHTA, CDR2 FQGNSA. V was pared by 2 bases and J by 0 bases, with 14 bases between. The CDR3 totals 16 residues. CDR3: CASSLSGASSSYEQYF. In DNA, the CDR3 is TGTGCCAGCAGCTTATCGGGGGCCTCGAGCTCCTACGAGCAGTACTTC. Based on the CDR3 plus reference TRBV7-2 and TRBJ2-7, the full variable domain is GAGVSQSPSNKVTEKGKDVELRCDPISGHTALYWYRQSLGQGLEFLIYFQGNSAPDKSGLPSDRFSAERTGGSVSTLTIQRTQQEDSAVYLCASSLSGASSSYEQYFGPGTRLTVT.

This clonotype was observed a handful of times. V and J are TRBV7-2 and TRBJ2-1; D not resolved. V was trimmed by 1 base and J by 5 bases, leaving 9 bases between them. Germline CDR1 is SGHTA and CDR2 is FQGNSA. The CDR3 covers 14 residues. DNA of the CDR3: TGTGCCAGCAGCTTAGTAAAGGGAAACAATGAGCAGTTCTTC. This translates into CASSLVKGNNEQFF.

The CDR3, as DNA: TGTGCCAGCAGTTTAGGGTCCCCCGGGAATCAGCCCCAGCATTTT. This codes for CASSLGSPGNQPQHF. V and J are TRBV12-3 or TRBV12-4 and TRBJ1-5, with D uncertain. V gave up 1 base and J gave up 4 bases, with 11 bases separating them. The CDR3 spans 15 residues.

This clonotype was seen only a few times. V is TRBV18 and J is TRBJ1-4, with D maybe TRBD1 (5 bases). Trimming stripped 6 bases from V and 3 bases from J, with 8 bases between. The germline V gene has CDR1 KGHSH and CDR2 LQKENI. The CDR3 is 13 amino acids. CDR3 nucleotides: TGTGCCAGCTCCAGGGATGCTAATGAAAAACTGTTTTTT. It yields the protein CASSRDANEKLFF. The complete variable domain, with remaining parts taken from reference TRBV18 and TRBJ1-4, reads NAGVMQNPRHLVRRRGQEARLRCSPMKGHSHVYWYRQLPEEGLKFMVYLQKENIIDESGMPKERFSAEFPKEGPSILRIQQVVRGDSAAYFCASSRDANEKLFFGSGTQLSVL.